These T cell receptor beta chains were read from a single sample in a study of T cell responses to AZD1222 COVID-19 vaccine. Using immunoSEQ multiplex PCR, the repertoire was profiled, and TCRdb retains in-frame clones only, with some absent. The table lists roughly 65,000 clones, 80% to 85% of them singletons. The sample consisted of peripheral blood, taken on day 0 of AZD1222 vaccination. These receptors came from an adult in good health. Both conserved end residues are part of each CDR3. The D gene is left open where the match is weak. Clone size, where shown, is once, few, many, or a class for clones that have expanded.

v_gene	abundance	d_gene	j_gene	CDR3aa	CDR3nt
TRBV30	NA	NA	TRBJ1-2	CAWSVQGAGWGYTF	TGTGCCTGGAGTGTACAAGGGGCGGGGTGGGGCTACACCTTC
TRBV7-9	NA	NA	TRBJ1-5	CASSLGTTSNQPQHF	TGTGCCAGCAGCTTAGGGACTACGAGCAATCAGCCCCAGCATTTT
TRBV4-1	NA	NA	TRBJ2-2	CASSQGRAAKGYGGELFF	TGCGCCAGCAGCCAAGGCAGGGCGGCGAAGGGGTACGGCGGGGAGCTGTTTTTT
TRBV4-3	NA	NA	TRBJ1-6	CASRRTINSPLHF	TGCGCCAGCCGAAGAACAATCAATTCACCCCTCCACTTT
TRBV9	NA	NA	TRBJ1-3	CASSTRGDTSGNTIYF	TGTGCCAGCAGCACCCGAGGGGACACCTCTGGAAACACCATATATTTT
TRBV30	NA	NA	TRBJ1-5	CAWSKTSFNQPQHF	TGTGCCTGGAGTAAGACATCTTTTAATCAGCCCCAGCATTTT
TRBV9	NA	NA	TRBJ1-6	CASSVGRGSYNSPLHF	TGTGCCAGCAGCGTAGGTCGGGGCTCCTATAATTCACCCCTCCACTTT
TRBV11-2	few	TRBD2	TRBJ2-2	CASSFGGANTGELFF	TGTGCCAGCAGCTTCGGGGGGGCGAACACCGGGGAGCTGTTTTTT
TRBV5-1	NA	TRBD1	TRBJ2-7	CASSFFGTGGDEQYF	TGCGCCAGCAGCTTTTTCGGGACAGGGGGCGACGAGCAGTACTTC
TRBV21-1	NA	NA	TRBJ1-1	CASSRIRAEEAFF	TGTGCCAGCAGCAGAATAAGGGCGGAAGAAGCTTTCTTT
TRBV7-2	NA	NA	TRBJ2-3	CASSLMWLTDTQYF	TGTGCCAGCAGCTTAATGTGGCTCACAGATACGCAGTATTTT
TRBV27	NA	NA	TRBJ2-2	CASSLQANTGELFF	TGTGCCAGCAGTTTACAGGCGAACACCGGGGAGCTGTTTTTT
TRBV13	NA	NA	TRBJ1-1	CASSTRQIMNTEAFF	TGTGCCAGCAGCACCCGACAGATTATGAACACTGAAGCTTTCTTT
TRBV7-6	NA	TRBD2	TRBJ2-2	CASSRGTSGLSAGELFF	TGTGCCAGCAGCCGAGGGACTAGCGGGCTGTCGGCCGGGGAGCTGTTTTTT
TRBV5-1	NA	NA	TRBJ1-1	CASSLSYGGNTEAFF	TGCGCCAGCAGCTTGTCGTACGGGGGGAACACTGAAGCTTTCTTT
TRBV5-8	NA	TRBD1	TRBJ1-4	CASSRQNTGGEKLFF	TGTGCCAGCTCGCGACAGAACACAGGGGGTGAAAAACTGTTTTTT
TRBV14	NA	NA	TRBJ1-5	CASSQYSNQPQHF	TGTGCCAGCAGCCAATATAGCAATCAGCCCCAGCATTTT
TRBV29-1	NA	NA	TRBJ1-2	CSVENLQGHSNYGYTF	TGCAGCGTTGAGAATCTTCAGGGCCACTCTAACTATGGCTACACCTTC